This T cell receptor beta chain was obtained from a study of read filtering for tumor transcriptome and immune sequencing. This CDR3 is 16 amino acids long. The library was built from 400 to 500 ng RNA with molecular barcoded adaptors for alpha/delta and beta/gamma chains. TCRdb ran MiXCR on the reads and lists one entry per CDR3 protein. The sample carries about 62,000 distinct CDR3 sequences, roughly a fifth recorded once. This clonotype was observed many times. The origin of this receptor is a donor aged 40 or over with multiple myeloma. The rearrangement uses TRBV3-2 and TRBJ2-7; the table's D call of TRBD2 was not tested on the DNA. TRBV3-2 is classified as a pseudogene. Material: a population of CD138-negative cells sorted from bone marrow. This CDR3 is CASSQDGLAGDREQYF. The CDR3 nucleotides are TGTGCCAGCAGCCAAGACGGCCTAGCGGGAGATAGGGAGCAGTACTTC.